A single sample is the source of the 22 T cell receptor beta chains below, sequenced in a study of blood T cells in healthy people across ages. Alongside a J-beta primer mix, a sample-barcoded 5' primer served in a second PCR lasting roughly 7 to 11 cycles. One entry per CDR3 protein results from TCRdb running MiXCR on the 5' RACE reads. The data show more than 1.4 million distinct CDR3 sequences, around 39% seen once. Material for sequencing was blood. The receptors come from a woman between 18 and 29 years old in good health.

This clonotype has more than one count but fewer than ten. The chain uses TRBV12-3 or TRBV12-4 and TRBJ2-7; 10 bases are a match to TRBD1. V lost 5 bases, J lost 3 bases, and 13 bases stayed unmatched. This CDR3 has 17 residues. The CDR3 here is CASSPGSRQGAHYEQYF. As DNA, the CDR3 is TGTGCCAGCAGTCCCGGCTCGAGACAGGGGGCCCACTACGAGCAGTACTTC.

This chain joins TRBV20-1 and TRBJ2-3; no definite D call. Trimming stripped 8 bases from V and 0 bases from J, with 9 bases between. This CDR3 comprises 12 residues. The germline V gene has CDR1 DFQATT and CDR2 SNEGSKA (reference sequence). The CDR3 here is CSLRGSTDTQYF. In DNA form, the CDR3 reads TGCAGTTTACGAGGAAGCACAGATACGCAGTATTTT.

This clonotype appeared a few times. This chain uses TRBV7-2 with TRBJ2-5, with TRBD1 matching 9 bases. The germline CDR1 and CDR2 sequences are SGHTA and FQGNSA. The trim removed 5 bases at V and 3 bases at J, leaving 7 bases unmatched. CDR3 size: 15 residues. CDR3 nucleotide sequence: TGTGCCAGCAGCCGGGACAGGGTTTCGGAAGAGACCCAGTACTTC. Translation gives CASSRDRVSEETQYF.

This chain joins TRBV5-1 and TRBJ2-1, with 9 bases fitting TRBD2. With V trimmed by 0 bases and J by 3 bases, 16 bases remained unmatched. CDR1 and CDR2 from the germline V gene are SGHRS and YFSETQ. CDR3 length: 20 amino acids. CDR3 region: CASSLGIVSGSGGIYNEQFF. The CDR3 bases are TGCGCCAGCAGCTTGGGGATTGTTAGCGGGAGCGGTGGGATCTACAATGAGCAGTTCTTC.

There are a few counts of this clonotype. The V gene is TRBV7-9, the J gene TRBJ2-1, with unresolved D. CDR1 and CDR2 from the germline V gene are SEHNR and FQNEAQ (reference sequence). The CDR3 sequence is 13 residues long. Trimming took 5 bases from V and 6 from J, leaving 11 bases between them. The DNA of the CDR3 is TGTGCCAGCAGCCCAGACGGGCGCAATGAGCAGTTCTTC. Translated: CASSPDGRNEQFF.

This chain links TRBV18 with TRBJ1-1; weak D call: TRBD1 (6 bases). There are 14 residues in the CDR3. The ends were cut back, 3 bases at V and 4 bases at J, with 12 bases in the middle. CDR1 KGHSH and CDR2 LQKENI come from the germline V gene. CDR3 amino acids: CASSPNLDSTEAFF. The CDR3 DNA reads TGTGCCAGCTCACCGAACCTGGACAGCACTGAAGCTTTCTTT.

This clonotype was picked up many times. This chain links TRBV6-4 with TRBJ2-1; D is possibly TRBD2 (6 bases). V lost 0 bases and J lost 3, with 6 bases in between. Germline loops: CDR1 MRHNA, CDR2 SNTAGT. The CDR3 consists of 14 residues. The CDR3 reads CASSDSTSYNEQFF. CDR3 bases: TGTGCCAGCAGTGACTCGACTAGCTACAATGAGCAGTTCTTC.

The CDR3, as DNA: TGTGCCAGCAGTTTTGTGGGGGGCGGGGAGCTGTTTTTT. Its protein is CASSFVGGGELFF. The genes are TRBV12-3 or TRBV12-4 and TRBJ2-2; perhaps TRBD2 as D (6 bases). Between the trimmed V and J ends, which lost 3 bases and 7 bases, there was a span of 9 bases. The CDR3 is made up of 13 amino acids.

The gene calls are TRBV12-3 or TRBV12-4 and TRBJ2-7; 7 positions agree with TRBD1. CDR3 length equals 16 residues. V shed 8 bases and J 0 bases; nucleotides not matched to a gene: 13. The CDR3 reads CASAFGPGQSSYEQYF. The CDR3, as DNA: TGTGCCAGCGCTTTCGGGCCGGGACAGAGCTCCTACGAGCAGTACTTC.

This chain connects TRBV7-8 to TRBJ2-3; D remains unclear. This CDR3 comprises 12 residues. The V end was cut by 7 bases, the J end by 5 bases, with 10 bases between. Germline V gives CDR1 SGHVS, CDR2 FQNEAQ. The CDR3 protein is CASILDGDTQYF. The CDR3 DNA reads TGTGCCAGCATCCTAGACGGAGATACGCAGTATTTT.

This chain uses TRBV6-1 with TRBJ1-2; 11 bases line up with TRBD1. This CDR3 comprises 15 residues. J gave up 8 bases and V 8 bases, and 13 bases lay outside the gene matches. CDR1 MNHNS and CDR2 SASEGT come from the germline V gene. CDR3 nucleotides: TGTGCCAGCCAGGACAGGGGGCGTGGAGTGGTCGGCTACACCTTC. Residues: CASQDRGRGVVGYTF.

This chain links TRBV11-2 with TRBJ1-1; 7 bases align to TRBD1. Germline V gene lookup returns CDR1 SGHAT and CDR2 FQNNGV. The CDR3 totals 12 residues. Trimming at V came to 5 bases and at J to 10 bases, leaving 7 bases not matched to a gene. The CDR3 DNA follows: TGTGCCAGCAGCCTAGGGGGCGCGGGAGCTTTCTTT. Translating it yields CASSLGGAGAFF.

The J gene is TRBJ1-1, the V gene TRBV5-1; 7 nucleotides line up with TRBD1. CDR1 and CDR2 from the germline V gene are SGHRS and YFSETQ. The CDR3 totals 15 residues. Trimming removed 7 bases from V and 3 bases from J; junction bases left unmatched: 12. This CDR3 reads CASRGARGRDTEAFF. The DNA of the CDR3 is TGCGCCAGCCGTGGGGCAAGGGGGCGCGACACTGAAGCTTTCTTT.

This clonotype showed up just a few times. This chain uses TRBV13 with TRBJ2-7; D gene unclear. The V gene lost 5 bases and the J gene lost 4 bases, with 18 bases spanning the gap. CDR3 length: 15 amino acids. CDR1 and CDR2 from the germline V gene are PRHDT and FYEKMQ (reference sequence). The CDR3 DNA is TGTGCCAGCAGCGCCTGGGCCGAAGGACCATACGAGCAGTACTTC. Residues: CASSAWAEGPYEQYF.

This clonotype has a handful of counts. A much larger clone sits a single nucleotide away, making a read error possible. The chain carries TRBV10-3 and TRBJ2-1, with D perhaps assigned TRBD1 or TRBD2 (5 bases each). Germline CDR1 reads ENHRY; CDR2 reads SYGVKD. The CDR3 runs 13 residues. In nucleotides, the CDR3 is TGTGCCATCGGTGAGGGGCAGACCAATGAGCAGTTCTTC. Translation: CAIGEGQTNEQFF.

This clonotype was found a few times. The V gene is TRBV5-1, the J gene TRBJ1-1; 8 bases align to TRBD1. The CDR3 totals 15 residues. Unmatched junction bases numbered 5, after V lost 4 bases and J lost 0 bases. Germline lookup yields CDR1 SGHRS and CDR2 YFSETQ. CDR3 loop: CASSTATGVNTEAFF. The CDR3 bases are TGCGCCAGCAGCACCGCGACAGGGGTGAACACTGAAGCTTTCTTT.

V gene TRBV15 combines with J gene TRBJ1-5; 12 positions agree with TRBD1. V trimming: 2 bases; J trimming: 5 bases; junction bases outside the gene matches: 13. The length of the CDR3 is 19 residues. The germline gives CDR1 LNHNV, CDR2 YYDKDF (reference sequence). CDR3 in amino acids: CATSRLPGQGAPLDQPQHF. The CDR3 nucleotides read TGTGCCACCAGCAGACTACCGGGACAGGGGGCCCCTCTCGATCAGCCCCAGCATTTT.

This clonotype was detected only a few times. The chain carries TRBV20-1 and TRBJ1-6, with D perhaps TRBD1 (6 bases). Trimming shortened V by 0 bases and J by 7 bases, and 16 bases separated the two germline ends. This CDR3 region has 16 residues. Germline V lookup: CDR1 DFQATT, CDR2 SNEGSKA (reference sequence). CDR3 region: CSARDHSAGANSPLHF. The CDR3 region has the DNA TGCAGTGCTAGAGATCACTCGGCAGGGGCCAATTCACCCCTCCACTTT.

The CDR3 nucleotides are TGCGCCAGCAGCCAAGATCGGGGGGGAGACGAGCAGTACTTC. Residues: CASSQDRGGDEQYF. The V and J genes are TRBV4-1 and TRBJ2-7; 8 bases are shared with TRBD2. The CDR3 spans 14 residues. V was pared by 0 bases and J by 5 bases, with 3 bases of the junction left unmatched. Germline CDR1 and CDR2: MGHRA and YSYEKL.

The count of this clonotype is one. This rearrangement joins TRBV7-9 to TRBJ2-3, with D possibly TRBD1 on 5 matching bases. The germline V gene encodes CDR1 SEHNR and CDR2 FQNEAQ (reference sequence). V lost 5 bases and J lost 9, with 12 bases in between. The CDR3 runs to 12 residues. As DNA, the CDR3 is TGTGCCAGCAGCCCCCAGGGATGGACGCAGTATTTT. Amino acid sequence: CASSPQGWTQYF.

The chain has TRBV10-3 and TRBJ2-5; 9 positions agree with TRBD2. Germline V lookup: CDR1 ENHRY, CDR2 SYGVKD. Trimming cost V 2 bases and J 7 bases; bases outside gene matches: 14. The CDR3 totals 17 residues. The CDR3 here is CAISETPGSGSSGTQYF. The CDR3 DNA reads TGTGCCATCAGTGAGACTCCGGGTAGCGGGAGTTCAGGGACCCAGTACTTC.

The V gene is TRBV4-1, the J gene TRBJ2-4, with 7 bases matching TRBD2. The CDR3 consists of 18 residues. The trim removed 1 base at V and 0 bases at J, leaving 9 bases unmatched. Germline CDR1 MGHRA, CDR2 YSYEKL. The CDR3 sequence: CASSQAFGGSGAKNIQYF. CDR3 DNA: TGCGCCAGCAGCCAAGCGTTTGGCGGGAGTGGAGCCAAAAACATTCAGTACTTC.